Shown below are 20 T cell receptor beta chains from a single sample sequenced in a study of vaccination and CD4 T cells after COVID-19. These TCRs are of unknown antigen specificity. Cultured CD4+ T cell DNA was sequenced using the Oncomine TCR Beta short-read assay. TCRdb ran MiXCR on the PCR reads and lists one entry per CDR3 protein. The repertoire holds 8,000 to 9,000 distinct CDR3 sequences, with around half as singletons. The sample's treatment: roughly 10-day PBMC culture with coronavirus spike peptide pools or control peptides (ViraFEST assay). CD4+ T-cell collection from the unexposed donor predated the COVID-19 pandemic (2011-2018). The specimen sequenced was CD4+ T cells from blood, cultured in vitro. The receptors derive from a human donor in good health.

The chain is built from TRBV6-1 and TRBJ1-4, with D unclear. CDR3 size: 11 residues. V was pared by 6 bases and J by 3 bases, with 2 bases between. Germline V lookup: CDR1 MNHNS, CDR2 SASEGT. The CDR3 nucleotides read TGTGCCAGCAGCTCTAATGAAAAACTGTTTTTT. Translating it yields CASSSNEKLFF.

The chain joins TRBV5-1 to TRBJ1-1; D might be TRBD1 (5 bases). This CDR3 spans 14 amino acids. Deletions cut 1 base from V and 4 bases from J, with 11 bases between. Germline V gene lookup returns CDR1 SGHRS and CDR2 YFSETQ. As DNA, the CDR3 is TGCGCCAGCAGCTTGCGGGGGGGTGGCACTGAAGCTTTCTTT. Translated, it gives CASSLRGGGTEAFF.

CDR3 DNA: TGTGCCAGCAGCCTCACCGGGACTAGCGGGAGATCCGAGCAGTACTTC. Its translation: CASSLTGTSGRSEQYF. V usage is TRBV2 and J usage is TRBJ2-7, with 14 bases matching TRBD2. After removal of 6 bases from V and 6 bases from J, the junction contained 10 bases not matched to a gene. The germline CDR1 and CDR2 sequences are SNHLY and FYNNEI. This CDR3 region has 16 residues.

By proportion, this clonotype is large (0.1 to 1%). The rearrangement uses TRBV29-1 and TRBJ1-2; 7 bases line up with TRBD1. The CDR3 has 11 amino acids. V was clipped by 6 bases and J by 6 bases; unmatched bases: 4. CDR1 is SQVTM, CDR2 ANQGSEA, per germline. The CDR3 DNA is TGCAGCGTCCAACAGGGGAATGGCTACACCTTC. Its translation: CSVQQGNGYTF.

The rearrangement joins TRBV6-1 to TRBJ1-3, with 8 positions matching TRBD1. Germline lookup yields CDR1 MNHNS and CDR2 SASEGT. Trimming removed 6 bases from V and 3 bases from J; junction bases left unmatched: 4. The CDR3 is 14 amino acids. Here the CDR3 DNA reads TGTGCCAGCAGGTCGACAGGGGTTGGAAACACCATATATTTT. As protein: CASRSTGVGNTIYF.

This clonotype was recorded a few times. The rearrangement links TRBV2 to TRBJ1-2; D is undetermined. Trimming took off 3 bases at V and 4 bases at J, with 9 bases between the two ends. CDR3 length: 13 residues. The germline V gene has CDR1 SNHLY and CDR2 FYNNEI. The CDR3 nucleotides read TGTGCCAGCAGTGAGGAGGGTCTCTATGGCTACACCTTC. Translating gives CASSEEGLYGYTF.

The chain links TRBV5-6 to TRBJ1-5; 7 bases match TRBD1. Germline V gene lookup returns CDR1 SGHDT and CDR2 YYEEEE. The V gene end was trimmed by 0 bases and the J gene end by 2 bases; junction bases not matched to a gene: 11. The CDR3 covers 18 residues. CDR3 DNA sequence: TGTGCCAGCAGCTTGGGACGCGGGCGACAGGGCCGCAATCAGCCCCAGCATTTT. It encodes CASSLGRGRQGRNQPQHF.

The rearrangement joins TRBV6-2 or TRBV6-3 to TRBJ2-5, with 10 bases aligning to TRBD2. CDR1 is MNHEY, CDR2 SVGEGT, per germline. The CDR3 covers 15 residues. V was clipped by 6 bases and J by 4 bases; unmatched bases: 8. The CDR3 DNA follows: TGTGCCAGCAGACCGAGCGGGGGGGCTCGAGAGACCCAGTACTTC. It is translated as CASRPSGGARETQYF.

The chain employs TRBV3-1 and TRBJ2-7, with 7 positions matching TRBD1. This CDR3 has 14 residues. CDR1 is LGHDT, CDR2 YNNKEL, per germline (reference sequence). Trimming cost V 4 bases and J 0 bases; bases outside gene matches: 3. CDR3 bases: TGTGCCAGCAGCCCCAGGGGGAGCTCCTACGAGCAGTACTTC. Translating it yields CASSPRGSSYEQYF.

This clonotype was detected a few times. This chain's CDR3 is CASTLRETYEQYF. The DNA for the CDR3 is TGTGCCAGCACCCTCCGGGAGACCTACGAGCAGTACTTC. V gene TRBV2 combines with J gene TRBJ2-7; D is possibly TRBD2 (6 bases). The CDR3 is 13 amino acids. Germline CDR1 SNHLY, CDR2 FYNNEI. Deletions cut 7 bases from V and 2 bases from J, with 12 bases between.

The chain uses TRBV10-3 and TRBJ2-3; D remains ambiguous. Germline V gene data show CDR1 as ENHRY and CDR2 as SYGVKD. V gave up 7 bases and J gave up 2 bases, with 10 bases separating them. CDR3 length equals 13 residues. The CDR3 bases are TGTGCCATCAAAGTCATTCCCACAGATACGCAGTATTTT. The encoded protein is CAIKVIPTDTQYF.

This chain connects TRBV6-2 or TRBV6-3 to TRBJ1-1; 7 positions match TRBD1. Germline V lookup: CDR1 MNHEY, CDR2 SVGEGT. The CDR3 has 15 amino acids. Trimming took 5 bases from V and 6 from J; bases not matched to a gene: 12. CDR3 sequence: CASSRAVTGTAEAFF. Written as DNA, the CDR3 is TGTGCCAGCAGTCGCGCTGTGACAGGGACGGCTGAAGCTTTCTTT.

This clonotype occurred a few times. The V gene is TRBV10-3, the J gene TRBJ1-1; D gene unclear. The germline V and J ends were trimmed by 2 bases and 7 bases, with 8 bases remaining between them. The germline V gene encodes CDR1 ENHRY and CDR2 SYGVKD. This CDR3 contains 12 residues. The CDR3 loop is CAISEMANEAFF. The CDR3 nucleotides read TGTGCCATCAGTGAGATGGCAAATGAAGCTTTCTTT.

The rearrangement uses TRBV20-1 and TRBJ1-1; 7 bases are a match to TRBD1. The J segment lost 3 bases and the V segment lost 1 base, leaving 8 bases of the junction unmatched. Germline CDR1 reads DFQATT; CDR2 reads SNEGSKA (reference sequence). CDR3 length: 15 amino acids. The CDR3 nucleotides read TGCAGTGCTAGAGGGGGAGGGGGCGCGGACACTGAAGCTTTCTTT. Encoded protein: CSARGGGGADTEAFF.

The V gene is TRBV7-9, the J gene TRBJ2-1, with 8 bases identical to TRBD2. The CDR3 runs 14 residues. Germline loops: CDR1 SEHNR, CDR2 FQNEAQ (reference sequence). V lost 1 base and J lost 8; bases outside the gene matches: 4. This CDR3 reads CASSLGGLVHEQFF. The CDR3 region has the DNA TGTGCCAGCAGCTTAGGGGGACTAGTCCATGAGCAGTTCTTC.

The CDR3 DNA reads TGTGCCAGCAGTGATTGGGGGGCGCAAGGCTACACCTTC. Translation: CASSDWGAQGYTF. V is TRBV6-1 and J is TRBJ1-2; a weak D match, TRBD1 (6 bases). V lost 3 bases, J lost 8 bases, and 13 bases lay in between. The length of the CDR3 is 13 residues. Per the germline V gene, CDR1 is MNHNS and CDR2 is SASEGT.

The chain employs TRBV29-1 and TRBJ1-2; D not resolved. The CDR3 sequence is 12 residues long. The germline V gene has CDR1 SQVTM and CDR2 ANQGSEA. The germline V and J ends were trimmed by 4 bases and 4 bases, with 10 bases remaining between them. The CDR3: CSVGEGPYGYTF. The CDR3 DNA is TGCAGCGTTGGAGAGGGCCCCTATGGCTACACCTTC. Together with reference TRBV29-1 and TRBJ1-2, the CDR3 gives the full variable domain: SAVISQKPSRDICQRGTSLTIQCQVDSQVTMMFWYRQQPGQSLTLIATANQGSEATYESGFVIDKFPISRPNLTFSTLTVSNMSPEDSSIYLCSVGEGPYGYTFGSGTRLTVV.

The CDR3 sequence is CSGQGTTYEQYF. The CDR3 DNA reads as TGCAGTGGACAGGGGACTACCTACGAGCAGTACTTC. The rearrangement joins TRBV20-1 to TRBJ2-7; maybe TRBD1 (8 bases). Germline V CDR1 and CDR2: DFQATT, SNEGSKA (reference sequence). The CDR3 runs to 12 residues. V lost 7 bases and J lost 2, with 12 bases in between.

This chain links TRBV9 with TRBJ2-1; the D is unclear. V was trimmed by 1 base and J by 0 bases, leaving 8 bases between them. CDR3 length equals 15 residues. CDR1 and CDR2 from the germline V gene are SGDLS and YYNGEE. The DNA for the CDR3 is TGTGCCAGCAGCGTACAGCCCAGCTCCTACAATGAGCAGTTCTTC. Translated: CASSVQPSSYNEQFF.

The rearrangement uses TRBV14 and TRBJ2-1; TRBD1 agrees at 9 bases. This CDR3 is built from 15 residues. In germline, CDR1 is SGHDN, CDR2 FVKESK. With V trimmed by 5 bases and J by 3 bases, 5 bases remained unmatched. CDR3 residues: CASSAGQGYYNEQFF. DNA of the CDR3: TGTGCCAGCAGCGCGGGACAGGGCTACTACAATGAGCAGTTCTTC.